The 7 T cell receptor beta chains presented below share a single source sample, sequenced in a study of blood T cell repertoires in COVID-19. Generated by immunoSEQ multiplex PCR, the TCRdb table keeps only in-frame clones and is missing some. The sample carries under 30,000 clones, about 89% recorded once. Sequencing input: peripheral blood. Receptors were obtained from a human donor with active COVID-19. The donor label of this sample is uncertain.

The gene calls are TRBV3-1 (or the pseudogene TRBV3-2) and TRBJ1-4, with TRBD1 identical over 9 bases. Trimming removed 1 base from V and 8 bases from J; junction bases left unmatched: 8. From germline, CDR1 is LGHDT and CDR2 YNNKEL (reference sequence). The CDR3 consists of 16 residues. CDR3 bases: TGTGCCAGCAGCCAAGCGTGGGGACAGGGTCGGGAAAAACTGTTTTTT. Residues: CASSQAWGQGREKLFF.

Comment on this clone: The sample holds other DNA sequences that translate to the same CDR3. The chain couples TRBV3-1 (or the pseudogene TRBV3-2) to TRBJ2-3, with TRBD2 matching over 7 bases. CDR1 and CDR2 (germline): LGHDT, YNNKEL (reference sequence). V gave up 2 bases and J gave up 2 bases; unmatched junction bases: 1. The CDR3 has 14 residues. The CDR3 DNA reads as TGTGCCAGCAGCCAACTAGCGGACACAGATACGCAGTATTTT. Translated: CASSQLADTDTQYF.

The chain uses TRBV24-1 and TRBJ2-2; D is possibly TRBD1 (5 bases). The CDR3 consists of 15 residues. Between the trimmed V and J ends, which lost 9 bases and 1 base, there was a span of 14 bases. CDR1 is KGHDR and CDR2 is SFDVKD in the germline V gene. CDR3 amino acids: CATGATDKNTGELFF. The CDR3 nucleotides are TGTGCCACCGGCGCGACGGACAAGAACACCGGGGAGCTGTTTTTT.

The genes are TRBV18 and TRBJ2-7; tentative D call: TRBD2 (5 bases). V gave up 6 bases and J gave up 3 bases, with 12 bases separating them. Per germline, CDR1 KGHSH and CDR2 LQKENI. The CDR3 has 13 residues. The CDR3 DNA reads TGTGCCAGCTCTCCGAGGGCCGTCTACGAGCAGTACTTC. This translates into CASSPRAVYEQYF.

The chain uses TRBV5-5 and TRBJ1-5, with D perhaps matching TRBD1 (6 bases). This CDR3 region has 15 residues. In germline, CDR1 is SGHKS, CDR2 YYEKEE (reference sequence). V was cut by 4 bases and J by 9 bases, with 20 bases left in between. The CDR3 sequence: CASSQPQGPQRPQHF. The CDR3 DNA reads as TGTGCCAGCAGCCAACCACAGGGCCCTCAACGGCCCCAGCATTTT.

The V call is TRBV29-1, the J call TRBJ1-1; 8 bases agree with TRBD1. Per the germline V gene, CDR1 is SQVTM and CDR2 is ANQGSEA. Trimming took 7 bases from V and 5 from J; bases not matched to a gene: 6. The CDR3 has 12 residues. CDR3 sequence: CSATGGGTEAFF. The CDR3 region has the DNA TGCAGCGCCACAGGGGGAGGTACTGAAGCTTTCTTT.

V gene TRBV25-1 combines with J gene TRBJ1-6, with D tentatively TRBD1 (5 bases). V was clipped by 1 base and J by 7 bases, with 11 bases between them. The germline CDR1 and CDR2 sequences are MGHDK and SYGVNS. This CDR3 is built from 15 residues. The CDR3 region has the DNA TGTGCCAGCAGTGAATCAGGGACTGTCAATTCACCCCTCCACTTT. It is translated as CASSESGTVNSPLHF.